A single TCR beta chain is shown here with its context. This entry belongs to a study of blood T cell repertoires in COVID-19. Study-wide context: In each case, the material was cDNA or gDNA derived from T cells, B-cell-depleted T cells, or PBMCs.

V shed 8 bases, J shed 7 bases, and the junction held 7 bases outside the gene matches. CDR1 is GTSNPN, CDR2 SVGIG, per germline (reference sequence). The length of the CDR3 is 11 residues. Either two negative PCRs, clearance, or symptom resolution qualified Cohort 3 donors as recovered. Per the authors' pipeline: Amplification with reference gene primers provided the estimates of nucleated cell counts. Clones were read by immunoSEQ multiplex PCR, and TCRdb kept only the in-frame ones, dropping some. The DNA gave D and trimming, while V, J and clone size come from that table. The repertoire holds 150,000 or so clones, with over 70% as singletons.

The chain has TRBV30 and TRBJ1-1; TRBD1 aligns across 7 bases. The sequence came from a middle-aged man who had recovered from COVID-19. Specimen: PBMCs or T cells enriched from blood (not recorded which). CDR3 sequence: CATYRGFEAFF. The CDR3 region has the DNA TGTGCCACTTACAGGGGATTTGAAGCTTTCTTT.